This T cell receptor beta chain was captured in a study of cytomegalovirus exposure and HLA in healthy donors. About the research overall: In a later analysis, the roughly 120 validation repertoires were reported to have used the same platform as the roughly 610 first-cohort repertoires. Study-wide results and caveats: Reportedly, diagnosis of cytomegalovirus status by the classifier showed high specificity and sensitivity. Later, an analysis found that TCR clusters from the first cohort tended to co-occur in the 90 to 150 validation repertoires.

TCRdb's copy holds only in-frame clones and misses some; the assay was immunoSEQ multiplex PCR. The repertoire holds over 200,000 clones, with nearly 90% as singletons. On this clone: The antigen remains undetermined.

Sequenced material: PBMCs. The clonotype was recovered from a woman aged 18-35 years in good health and CMV-seronegative.

The DNA of the CDR3 is TGTGCCAGCAGCCAAGGGGATATGACCCCGAATCAGCCCCAGCATTTT. This encodes CASSQGDMTPNQPQHF. V gene TRBV5-8 combines with J gene TRBJ1-5; the D gene is possibly TRBD1 (5 bases). V lost 4 bases and J lost 4, with 18 bases in between. The germline gives CDR1 SGHTS, CDR2 YDEGEE. CDR3 length: 16 amino acids.